The source of this T cell receptor beta chain is a study of regulatory T cells in long-lasting Graves disease. This clonotype was seen more than once but under ten times. Antigen unknown. Time point specified: newly diagnosed GD, antithyroid drugs for less than 3 months. The TCR library was prepared using RNA isolated from PBMCs. Trimming took off 3 bases at V and 7 bases at J, with 13 bases between the two ends. Looked up from germline, CDR1 is LNHDA and CDR2 is SQIVND (reference sequence). This CDR3 comprises 14 residues. Libraries of TCR beta came from iRepertoire HTBI primers plus Arm-PCR of CDR3 regions. MiXCR, run by TCRdb on the multiplex PCR reads, gives a single entry per CDR3 protein. The sample comprises fewer than 650,000 distinct CDR3 sequences, roughly 16% of which are singletons, and more than 15% rests with the top ten. Overall study results and limits: Persistent disease showed a preference for TRBV28, TRBJ1-2 and TRBJ2-5.

The same sample was also used in a study of T cells in Graves' hyperthyroidism and ophthalmopathy. This second study notes: Using the HTBI primer set, a first-round RT-PCR was run on the TCR CDR3.

The gene calls are TRBV19 and TRBJ1-5, with unresolved D. The specimen comprised peripheral blood mononuclear cells (PBMCs), sampled at new diagnosis, from a patient treated with antithyroid drugs. The sequence was collected from a woman younger than 45 with Graves disease. In DNA, the CDR3 is TGTGCCAGTAGTATGGGTCCCATGGGACAGCCCCAGCATTTT. This gives the protein CASSMGPMGQPQHF.